This TCR beta chain was captured in a study of blood T cells in healthy people across ages (dated by TCRdb to between 2015 and 2016). A note on the overall study: In model experiments, roughly one uniquely barcoded TCR beta cDNA molecule per two T cells was captured by template switching. Using deep sequencing normalized with unique cDNA molecular identifiers, the study measured how TCR beta repertoire diversity changes with age. The donors were divided into four age groups: young (average around 17 years), middle-aged (about 40), aged (around 67) and long-lived (about 90). Donors of different ages were randomly distributed across sequencing lanes to avoid experimental bias. For two donors (one aged 18 to 29 and one aged 80 or older), the study analyzed two additional independent replicas of 1 million unique cDNA reads from the same blood draw.

The library was generated by 5' RACE. A second PCR of roughly 7 to 11 cycles was performed with a sample-barcoded 5' primer and a J-beta primer mix. A unique molecular identifier was introduced onto each TCR beta cDNA molecule by a template-switch 5' adaptor carrying 12 random nucleotides. Each sample yielded at least 3 million CDR3-containing paired-end reads. The Mint cDNA synthesis kit, primed by a TRBC-specific oligonucleotide, was used to synthesize first-strand cDNA from all RNA. All cDNA was treated with uracil-DNA glycosylase and then went through a first 18-cycle PCR with the universal primers M1SS and BC2_uni_R. Per the authors' processing: For normalization, 1 million high-quality reads, each with a distinct molecular identifier, were randomly selected from each sample. Reads with shared molecular identifiers were discarded instead of being binned into consensus sequences. MiTCR, set to a Q25 quality threshold and the strictest error-elimination algorithm, was used for CDR3 identification, clonotype clustering and error correction. A nonparametric unseen species model using Euler transformation provided a lower-bound estimate of total TCR beta diversity. TCRdb itself trimmed the public reads at Q25 with fastp, ran MiXCR and retained productive beta chains. Entries that share a CDR3 protein sequence are merged under the most common genes and DNA. TCRdb's processing, not the authors', yielded these V and J calls. This sample lists 1.5 million to 2 million distinct CDR3 sequences; about two fifths were detected once. The top ten hold 23% of the sample.

This clonotype was detected many times. Its antigen remains undetermined. No much larger clone exists at a distance of one base, and base qualities are not known. Systemically healthy Caucasian individuals from Russia, approximately 39 in total and aged roughly 6 to 95 years, were included as donors. Ten milliliters of peripheral blood were drawn from each donor into EDTA-treated Vacutainer tubes. Ficoll-Paque density-gradient centrifugation was used to isolate PBMCs, with at least 6.5 million per sample. Trizol reagent was used to extract total RNA from PBMCs, with at least 6 micrograms per sample. The percentages of naive CD45RAhigh/CD27high T cells were determined by flow cytometry on a PBMC aliquot from every donor. CDR1 SGHTA and CDR2 FQGNSA are derived from the germline V gene. The CDR3 holds 15 amino acids from the cysteine to the phenylalanine. The sequence is cut down to CDR3 DNA, 45 bases in frame from base 1. V was cut back by 1 base and J by 4 bases, leaving a gap of 11 bases between them.

Overall study results and their limits: Since profiling was done on bulk unsorted PBMCs, naive and antigen-experienced compartments could not be conclusively compared. Observed TCR beta diversity per million T cells fell roughly linearly with age, and a significant reduction was already apparent by age roughly 40. Estimates of total diversity based on one million sequenced T cells were regarded as lower bounds and as underestimates. Because donor CMV infection status was unknown, age-related changes in expanded clonotypes were potentially confounded. Observed TCR beta diversity correlated strongly with the percentage of naive T cells measured by flow cytometry. Compared with the aged group, the long-lived group had more naive CD4+ T cells, fewer expanded clones and increased TCR diversity, suggesting age selection.

The material sequenced was blood. The V and J genes are TRBV7-2 and TRBJ1-5, with the D gene not confidently named. The sequence was obtained from a human donor in good health. The CDR3 has the sequence CASSLVAGGNQPQHF. DNA sequence: TGTGCCAGCAGCTTAGTGGCCGGAGGGAATCAGCCCCAGCATTTT.